These T cell receptor beta chains were read from a single sample in a study of OX40 agonist ivuxolimab in advanced cancers. Repertoires were generated with immunoSEQ multiplex PCR, while TCRdb's copy carries only in-frame clones and drops some. This table has approximately 71,000 clones, 70% to 85% appearing once. The sequencing here drew on CD4+ or CD8+ T cells sorted from blood, taken in a trial of the OX40 agonist ivuxolimab. Every receptor here comes from an adult with an advanced solid tumor such as melanoma, head and neck, liver or kidney cancer. CDR3s include the opening cysteine and the closing phenylalanine or tryptophan. D genes are given only for firm matches. The size entry is marked missing in some rows and otherwise reads once, few, many or a size class.

clone_size: -; v_call: TRBV5-6; d_call: -; j_call: TRBJ1-2; cdr3_aa: CASSLEGYGYTF; cdr3_nt: TGTGCCAGCAGCTTGGAGGGCTATGGCTACACCTTC
clone_size: -; v_call: TRBV27; d_call: -; j_call: TRBJ1-2; cdr3_aa: CASSLRGDRFYGYTF; cdr3_nt: TGTGCCAGCAGTCTAAGGGGGGACCGATTCTATGGCTACACCTTC
clone_size: -; v_call: TRBV19; d_call: -; j_call: TRBJ1-1; cdr3_aa: CASTPRADTDTEAFF; cdr3_nt: TGTGCCAGTACCCCACGGGCGGACACGGACACTGAAGCTTTCTTT
clone_size: -; v_call: TRBV10-3; d_call: -; j_call: TRBJ1-5; cdr3_aa: CAISAGEGRGQPQHF; cdr3_nt: TGTGCCATCAGTGCAGGTGAAGGACGAGGGCAGCCCCAGCATTTT
clone_size: -; v_call: TRBV29-1; d_call: -; j_call: TRBJ2-1; cdr3_aa: CSVAREGSHGDNEQFF; cdr3_nt: TGCAGCGTCGCCCGTGAGGGAAGTCACGGAGACAATGAGCAGTTCTTC
clone_size: once; v_call: TRBV13; d_call: -; j_call: TRBJ2-1; cdr3_aa: CASSLWGDEQFF; cdr3_nt: TGTGCCAGCAGCTTATGGGGCGATGAGCAGTTCTTC
clone_size: -; v_call: TRBV5-1; d_call: -; j_call: TRBJ1-4; cdr3_aa: CASSYTDNEKGLFF; cdr3_nt: TGCGCCAGCAGCTATACGGATAATGAAAAAGGACTGTTTTTT
clone_size: -; v_call: TRBV2; d_call: -; j_call: TRBJ2-5; cdr3_aa: CASSELLSGETQYF; cdr3_nt: TGTGCCAGCAGTGAATTGCTGTCGGGGGAGACCCAGTACTTC
clone_size: -; v_call: TRBV4-2; d_call: -; j_call: TRBJ2-1; cdr3_aa: CASSQAQGTASYNEQFF; cdr3_nt: TGTGCCAGCAGCCAAGCCCAGGGGACTGCTTCCTACAATGAGCAGTTCTTC
clone_size: -; v_call: TRBV5-1; d_call: TRBD2; j_call: TRBJ2-7; cdr3_aa: CASSLGLAGGPGSYEQYF; cdr3_nt: TGCGCCAGCAGCTTGGGACTAGCGGGAGGGCCTGGGTCCTACGAGCAGTACTTC
clone_size: -; v_call: TRBV27; d_call: -; j_call: TRBJ1-1; cdr3_aa: CASSLGEGWDTEAFF; cdr3_nt: TGTGCCAGCAGTTTAGGGGAGGGGTGGGACACTGAAGCTTTCTTT
clone_size: -; v_call: TRBV2; d_call: -; j_call: TRBJ2-2; cdr3_aa: CASSALLSTSGELFF; cdr3_nt: TGTGCCAGCAGTGCCCTCCTTTCTACGTCCGGGGAGCTGTTTTTT
clone_size: -; v_call: TRBV6-6; d_call: TRBD1; j_call: TRBJ2-7; cdr3_aa: CASSYGTANYEQYF; cdr3_nt: TGTGCCAGCAGTTACGGGACAGCTAACTACGAGCAGTACTTC
clone_size: -; v_call: TRBV18; d_call: TRBD2; j_call: TRBJ2-1; cdr3_aa: CASFRTGGTDNEQFF; cdr3_nt: TGTGCCAGCTTCCGGACCGGGGGGACCGACAATGAGCAGTTCTTC
clone_size: -; v_call: TRBV30; d_call: -; j_call: TRBJ1-2; cdr3_aa: CAWNPGYGYTF; cdr3_nt: TGTGCCTGGAACCCCGGGTATGGCTACACCTTC
clone_size: -; v_call: TRBV2; d_call: -; j_call: TRBJ2-3; cdr3_aa: CASSETWISDTQYF; cdr3_nt: TGTGCCAGCAGTGAAACGTGGATTTCAGATACGCAGTATTTT
clone_size: -; v_call: TRBV7-2; d_call: -; j_call: TRBJ2-4; cdr3_aa: CASSFGVGARNIQYF; cdr3_nt: TGTGCCAGCAGCTTCGGGGTGGGGGCTCGAAACATTCAGTACTTC
clone_size: -; v_call: TRBV7-1; d_call: -; j_call: TRBJ2-7; cdr3_aa: CASSLPGPGPYEQYF; cdr3_nt: TGTGCCAGCAGCCTCCCGGGCCCGGGGCCCTACGAGCAGTACTTC
clone_size: few; v_call: TRBV9; d_call: -; j_call: TRBJ1-1; cdr3_aa: CASSESRVTTEAFF; cdr3_nt: TGTGCCAGCAGCGAGTCCAGGGTGACCACTGAAGCTTTCTTT
clone_size: -; v_call: TRBV27; d_call: -; j_call: TRBJ1-2; cdr3_aa: CASTLSGVGNYGYTF; cdr3_nt: TGTGCCAGCACCCTGTCGGGGGTAGGGAACTATGGCTACACCTTC
clone_size: -; v_call: TRBV19; d_call: -; j_call: TRBJ2-5; cdr3_aa: CASSISGIETQYF; cdr3_nt: TGTGCCAGTAGTATCAGCGGTATTGAGACCCAGTACTTC
clone_size: -; v_call: TRBV25-1; d_call: TRBD1; j_call: TRBJ1-4; cdr3_aa: CASRGQSREKLFF; cdr3_nt: TGTGCCAGCAGGGGACAGAGCCGCGAAAAACTGTTTTTT
clone_size: once; v_call: TRBV28; d_call: -; j_call: TRBJ2-2; cdr3_aa: CASSSVNTGELFF; cdr3_nt: TGTGCCAGCAGTTCGGTGAACACCGGGGAGCTGTTTTTT
clone_size: -; v_call: TRBV19; d_call: -; j_call: TRBJ2-7; cdr3_aa: CASSNGRGAYEQYF; cdr3_nt: TGTGCCAGTAGTAACGGGAGAGGGGCCTACGAGCAGTACTTC
clone_size: -; v_call: TRBV5-1; d_call: TRBD1; j_call: TRBJ2-7; cdr3_aa: CASSWGTVNEQYF; cdr3_nt: TGCGCCAGCAGCTGGGGGACAGTAAACGAGCAGTACTTC
clone_size: -; v_call: TRBV7-9; d_call: TRBD1; j_call: TRBJ1-2; cdr3_aa: CASSAGQGLGYGYTF; cdr3_nt: TGTGCCAGCAGCGCAGGACAGGGACTCGGGTATGGCTACACCTTC
clone_size: -; v_call: TRBV5-5; d_call: -; j_call: TRBJ1-2; cdr3_aa: CASSLGVYGYTF; cdr3_nt: TGTGCCAGCAGCTTGGGAGTATATGGCTACACCTTC
clone_size: -; v_call: TRBV30; d_call: -; j_call: TRBJ2-2; cdr3_aa: CAWSVGEAGELFF; cdr3_nt: TGTGCCTGGAGTGTGGGGGAAGCCGGGGAGCTGTTTTTT
clone_size: -; v_call: TRBV5-1; d_call: TRBD1; j_call: TRBJ1-6; cdr3_aa: CASSQGTGVLDSPLHF; cdr3_nt: TGCGCCAGCAGCCAAGGGACAGGGGTGTTGGATTCACCCCTCCACTTT
clone_size: -; v_call: TRBV28; d_call: -; j_call: TRBJ2-7; cdr3_aa: CASRETGRGTYEQYF; cdr3_nt: TGTGCCAGCAGGGAGACAGGCCGAGGGACCTACGAGCAGTACTTC
clone_size: -; v_call: TRBV6-6; d_call: TRBD2; j_call: TRBJ2-5; cdr3_aa: CASSYGGDQETQYF; cdr3_nt: TGTGCCAGCAGTTACGGGGGGGATCAAGAGACCCAGTACTTC
clone_size: -; v_call: TRBV30; d_call: TRBD1; j_call: TRBJ1-5; cdr3_aa: CAWSVSVRRTGGEPYSNQPQHF; cdr3_nt: TGTGCCTGGAGTGTATCTGTCAGACGGACAGGGGGCGAACCCTATAGCAATCAGCCCCAGCATTTT
clone_size: -; v_call: TRBV11-3; d_call: TRBD2; j_call: TRBJ2-1; cdr3_aa: CASSSRLASSSSYNEQFF; cdr3_nt: TGTGCCAGCAGCTCCCGACTAGCGTCCTCCAGCTCCTACAATGAGCAGTTCTTC